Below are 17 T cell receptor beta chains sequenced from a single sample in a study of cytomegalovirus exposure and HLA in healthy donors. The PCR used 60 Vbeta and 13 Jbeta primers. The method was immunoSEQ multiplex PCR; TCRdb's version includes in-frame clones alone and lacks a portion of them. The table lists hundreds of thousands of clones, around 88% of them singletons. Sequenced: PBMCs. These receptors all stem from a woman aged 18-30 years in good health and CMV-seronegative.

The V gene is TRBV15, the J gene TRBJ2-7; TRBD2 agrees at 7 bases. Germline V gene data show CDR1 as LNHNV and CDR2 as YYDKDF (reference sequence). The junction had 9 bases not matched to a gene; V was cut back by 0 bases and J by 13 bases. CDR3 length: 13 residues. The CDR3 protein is CATSRDPGGTLYF. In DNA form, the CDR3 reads TGTGCCACCAGCAGAGATCCCGGGGGGACCCTATACTTC.

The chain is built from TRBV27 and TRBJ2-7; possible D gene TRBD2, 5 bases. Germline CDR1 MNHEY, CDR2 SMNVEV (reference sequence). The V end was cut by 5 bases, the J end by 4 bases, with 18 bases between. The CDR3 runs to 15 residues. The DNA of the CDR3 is TGTGCCAGCAGTCCCCTCCCTGGACTTGATTACGAGCAGTACTTC. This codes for CASSPLPGLDYEQYF.

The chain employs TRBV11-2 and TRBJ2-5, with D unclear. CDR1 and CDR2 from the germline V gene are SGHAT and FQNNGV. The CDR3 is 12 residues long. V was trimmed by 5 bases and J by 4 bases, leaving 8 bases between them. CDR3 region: CASSLWAETQYF. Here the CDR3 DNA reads TGTGCCAGCAGCCTATGGGCAGAGACCCAGTACTTC.

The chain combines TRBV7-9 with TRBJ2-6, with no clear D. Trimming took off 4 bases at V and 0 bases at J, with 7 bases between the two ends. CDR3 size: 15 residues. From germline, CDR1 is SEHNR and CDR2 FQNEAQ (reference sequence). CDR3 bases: TGTGCCAGCAGCTCAAGCATCTCTGGGGCCAACGTCCTGACTTTC. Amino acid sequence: CASSSSISGANVLTF.

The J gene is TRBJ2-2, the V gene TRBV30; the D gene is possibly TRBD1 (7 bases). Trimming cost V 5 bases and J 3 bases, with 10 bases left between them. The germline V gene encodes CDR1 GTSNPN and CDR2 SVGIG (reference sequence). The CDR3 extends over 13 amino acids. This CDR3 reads CAWSGGYTGELFF. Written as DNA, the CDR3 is TGTGCCTGGTCAGGGGGGTACACCGGGGAGCTGTTTTTT.

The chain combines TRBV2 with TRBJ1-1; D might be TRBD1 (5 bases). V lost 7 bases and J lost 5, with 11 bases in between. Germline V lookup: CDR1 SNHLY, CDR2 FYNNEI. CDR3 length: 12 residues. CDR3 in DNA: TGTGCCAGCAATCGGGGGGGAACTGAAGCTTTCTTT. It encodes CASNRGGTEAFF.

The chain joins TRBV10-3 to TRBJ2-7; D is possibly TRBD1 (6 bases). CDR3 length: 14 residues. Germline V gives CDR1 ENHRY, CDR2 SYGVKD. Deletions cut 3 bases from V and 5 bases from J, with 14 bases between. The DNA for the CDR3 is TGTGCCATCAGTGACCAGGACAGTTTTAACGAGCAGTACTTC. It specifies CAISDQDSFNEQYF.

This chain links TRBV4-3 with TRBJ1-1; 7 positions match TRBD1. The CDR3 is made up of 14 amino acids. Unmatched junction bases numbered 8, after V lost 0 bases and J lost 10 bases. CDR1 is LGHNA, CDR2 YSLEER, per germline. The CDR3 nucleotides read TGCGCCAGCAGCCAAGATCTTAAGGGGGCGAGAGCTTTCTTT. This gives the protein CASSQDLKGARAFF.

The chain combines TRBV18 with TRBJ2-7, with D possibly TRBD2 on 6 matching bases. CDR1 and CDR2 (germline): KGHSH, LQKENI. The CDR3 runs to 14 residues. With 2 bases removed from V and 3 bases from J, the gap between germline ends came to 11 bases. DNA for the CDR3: TGTGCCAGCTCACCAGCACTAGCCAGCTACGAGCAGTACTTC. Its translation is CASSPALASYEQYF.

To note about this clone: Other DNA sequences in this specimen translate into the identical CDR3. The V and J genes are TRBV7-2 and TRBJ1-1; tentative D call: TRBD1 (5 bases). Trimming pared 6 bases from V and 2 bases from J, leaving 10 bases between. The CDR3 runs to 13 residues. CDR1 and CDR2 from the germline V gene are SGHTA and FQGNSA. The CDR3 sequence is CASSRQGNTEAFF. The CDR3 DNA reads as TGTGCCAGCAGTCGCCAGGGTAACACTGAAGCTTTCTTT.

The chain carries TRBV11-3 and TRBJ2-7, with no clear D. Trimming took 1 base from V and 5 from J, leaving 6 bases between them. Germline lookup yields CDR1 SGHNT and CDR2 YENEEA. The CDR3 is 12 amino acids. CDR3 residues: CASSLGLDEQYF. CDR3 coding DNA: TGTGCCAGCAGCTTAGGGCTTGACGAGCAGTACTTC.

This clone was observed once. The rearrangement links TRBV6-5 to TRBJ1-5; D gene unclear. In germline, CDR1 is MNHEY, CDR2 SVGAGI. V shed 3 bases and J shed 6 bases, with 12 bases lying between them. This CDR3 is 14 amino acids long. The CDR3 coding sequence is TGTGCCAGCAGTTATCGGGTCCGGGGTCAGCCCCAGCATTTT. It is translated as CASSYRVRGQPQHF.

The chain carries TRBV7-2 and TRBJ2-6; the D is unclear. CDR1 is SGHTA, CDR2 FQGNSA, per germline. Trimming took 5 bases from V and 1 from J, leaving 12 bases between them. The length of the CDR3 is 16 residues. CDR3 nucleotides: TGTGCCAGCAGCCCCCAGACACTGTCTGGGGCCAACGTCCTGACTTTC. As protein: CASSPQTLSGANVLTF.

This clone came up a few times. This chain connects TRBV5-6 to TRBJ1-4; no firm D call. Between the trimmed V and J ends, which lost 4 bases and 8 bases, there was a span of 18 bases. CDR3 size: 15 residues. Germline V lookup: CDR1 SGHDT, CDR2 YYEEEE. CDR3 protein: CASSGSILTSEKLFF. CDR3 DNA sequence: TGTGCCAGCAGCGGGAGCATCCTCACATCGGAAAAACTGTTTTTT.

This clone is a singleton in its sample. CDR3 coding DNA: TGTGCCAGCAGCTTAGAAATTAGCGGGATGTACGAGCAGTACTTC. This encodes CASSLEISGMYEQYF. The gene calls are TRBV11-3 and TRBJ2-7; 8 nucleotides match TRBD2. V lost 0 bases, J lost 4 bases, and 5 bases stayed unmatched. The V gene's germline CDR1 is SGHNT and CDR2 YENEEA. This CDR3 is built from 15 residues.

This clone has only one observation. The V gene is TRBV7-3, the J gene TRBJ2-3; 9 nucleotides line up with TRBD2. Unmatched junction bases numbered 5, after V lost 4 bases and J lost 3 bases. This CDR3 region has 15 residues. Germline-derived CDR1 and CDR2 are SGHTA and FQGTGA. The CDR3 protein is CASSSVAGETDTQYF. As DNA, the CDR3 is TGTGCCAGCAGCTCAGTAGCGGGAGAAACAGATACGCAGTATTTT.

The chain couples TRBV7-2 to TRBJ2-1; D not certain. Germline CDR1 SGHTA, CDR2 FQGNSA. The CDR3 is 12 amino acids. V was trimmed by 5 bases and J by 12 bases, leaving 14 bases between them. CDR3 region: CASSPDHGAQFF. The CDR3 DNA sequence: TGTGCCAGCAGCCCCGATCACGGAGCGCAGTTCTTC. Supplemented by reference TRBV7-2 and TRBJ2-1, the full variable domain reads GAGVSQSPSNKVTEKGKDVELRCDPISGHTALYWYRQSLGQGLEFLIYFQGNSAPDKSGLPSDRFSAERTGGSVSTLTIQRTQQEDSAVYLCASSPDHGAQFFGPGTRLTVL.